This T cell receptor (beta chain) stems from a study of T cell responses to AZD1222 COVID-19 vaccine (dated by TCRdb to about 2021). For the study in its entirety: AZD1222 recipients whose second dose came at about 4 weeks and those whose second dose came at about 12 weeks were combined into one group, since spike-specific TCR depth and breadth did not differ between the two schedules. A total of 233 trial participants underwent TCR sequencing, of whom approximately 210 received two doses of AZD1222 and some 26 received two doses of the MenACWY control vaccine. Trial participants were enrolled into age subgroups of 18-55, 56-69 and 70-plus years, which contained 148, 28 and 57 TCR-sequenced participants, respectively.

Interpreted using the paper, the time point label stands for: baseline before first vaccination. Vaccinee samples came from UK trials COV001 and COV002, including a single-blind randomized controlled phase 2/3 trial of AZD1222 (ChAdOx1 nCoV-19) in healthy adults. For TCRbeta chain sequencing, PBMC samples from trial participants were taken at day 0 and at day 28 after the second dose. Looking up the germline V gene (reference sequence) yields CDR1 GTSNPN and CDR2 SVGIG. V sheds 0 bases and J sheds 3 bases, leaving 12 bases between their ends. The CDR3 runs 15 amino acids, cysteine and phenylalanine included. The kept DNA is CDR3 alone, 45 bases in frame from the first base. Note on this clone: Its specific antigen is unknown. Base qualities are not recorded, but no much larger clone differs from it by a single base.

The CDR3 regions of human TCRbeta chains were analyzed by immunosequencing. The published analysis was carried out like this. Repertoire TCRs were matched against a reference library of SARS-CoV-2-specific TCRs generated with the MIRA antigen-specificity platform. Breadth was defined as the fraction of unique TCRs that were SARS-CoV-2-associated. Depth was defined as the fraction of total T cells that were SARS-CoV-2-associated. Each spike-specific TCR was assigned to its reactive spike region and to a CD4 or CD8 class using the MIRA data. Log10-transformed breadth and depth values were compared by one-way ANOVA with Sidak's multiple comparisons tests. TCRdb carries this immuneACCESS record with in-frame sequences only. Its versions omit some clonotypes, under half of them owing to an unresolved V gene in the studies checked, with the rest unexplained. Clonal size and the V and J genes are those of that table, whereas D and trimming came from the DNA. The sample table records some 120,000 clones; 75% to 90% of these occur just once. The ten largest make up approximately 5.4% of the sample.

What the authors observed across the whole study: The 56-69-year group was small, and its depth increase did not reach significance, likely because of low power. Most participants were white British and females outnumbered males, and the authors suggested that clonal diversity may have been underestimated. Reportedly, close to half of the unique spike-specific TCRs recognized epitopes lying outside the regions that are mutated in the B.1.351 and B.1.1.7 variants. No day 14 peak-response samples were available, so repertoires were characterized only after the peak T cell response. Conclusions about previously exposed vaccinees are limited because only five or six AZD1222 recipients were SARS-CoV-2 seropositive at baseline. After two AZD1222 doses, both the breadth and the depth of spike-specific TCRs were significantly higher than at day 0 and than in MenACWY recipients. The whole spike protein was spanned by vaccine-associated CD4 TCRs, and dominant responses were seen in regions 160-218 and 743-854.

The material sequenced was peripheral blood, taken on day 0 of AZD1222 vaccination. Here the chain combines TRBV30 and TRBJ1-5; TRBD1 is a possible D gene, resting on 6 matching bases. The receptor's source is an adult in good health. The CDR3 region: CAWSVMDRFNQPQHF. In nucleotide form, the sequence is TGTGCCTGGAGTGTGATGGACAGATTCAATCAGCCCCAGCATTTT.